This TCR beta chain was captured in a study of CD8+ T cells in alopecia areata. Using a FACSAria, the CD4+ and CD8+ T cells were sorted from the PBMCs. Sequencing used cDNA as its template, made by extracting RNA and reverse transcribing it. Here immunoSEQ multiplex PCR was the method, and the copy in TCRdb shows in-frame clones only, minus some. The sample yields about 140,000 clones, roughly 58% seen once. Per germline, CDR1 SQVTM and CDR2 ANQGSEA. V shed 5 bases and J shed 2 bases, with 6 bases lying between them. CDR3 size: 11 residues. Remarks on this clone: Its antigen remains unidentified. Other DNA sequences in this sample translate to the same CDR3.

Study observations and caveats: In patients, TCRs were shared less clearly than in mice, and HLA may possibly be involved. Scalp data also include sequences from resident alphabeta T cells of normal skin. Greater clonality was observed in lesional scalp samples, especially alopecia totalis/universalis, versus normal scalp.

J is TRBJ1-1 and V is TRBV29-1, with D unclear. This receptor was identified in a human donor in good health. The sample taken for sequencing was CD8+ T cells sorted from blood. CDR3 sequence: CSVLVNTEAFF. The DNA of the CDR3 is TGCAGCGTTTTAGTTAACACTGAAGCTTTCTTT.